This is a list of T cell receptor beta chains from one sample in a study of technical replicates of blood from a few donors. TCRdb keeps only in-frame clones here, not all; method: immunoSEQ multiplex PCR. This sample has about 62,000 clones, with over 85% found just once. Specimen: PBMCs. The receptors originated from a human donor in good health. Some clones in this sample may be carry-over from other donors' samples. CDR3s include the opening cysteine and the closing phenylalanine or tryptophan. Fields, in order: J gene, D gene, V gene, CDR3 DNA, CDR3 protein. The D gene is left open where the match is weak.

J gene: TRBJ1-1
D gene: TRBD1
V gene: TRBV7-3
CDR3 DNA: TGTGCCAGCAGCTTTCGACAGGGCGCTGAAGCTTTCTTT
CDR3 protein: CASSFRQGAEAFF

J gene: TRBJ2-3
D gene: NA
V gene: TRBV7-2
CDR3 DNA: TGTGCCAGCAGCTTTAGTTCGGGGTTTGGAGATACGCAGTATTTT
CDR3 protein: CASSFSSGFGDTQYF

J gene: TRBJ2-1
D gene: TRBD1
V gene: TRBV11-3
CDR3 DNA: TGTGCCAGCAGCTCAGGGGGATTGCTCAATGAGCAGTTCTTC
CDR3 protein: CASSSGGLLNEQFF

J gene: TRBJ2-7
D gene: NA
V gene: TRBV27
CDR3 DNA: TGTGCCAGCAGTTTATCGGGGGGAGGAATATACTACGAGCAGTACTTC
CDR3 protein: CASSLSGGGIYYEQYF

J gene: TRBJ2-1
D gene: TRBD2
V gene: TRBV5-1
CDR3 DNA: TGCGCCAGCAGCTTGGGCCTAGCGGGGGGCTTCTCCTACAATGAGCAGTTCTTC
CDR3 protein: CASSLGLAGGFSYNEQFF

J gene: TRBJ1-2
D gene: TRBD1
V gene: TRBV11-2
CDR3 DNA: TGTGCCAGCAGCTCCAGACAGGGGACGTCGGGGGGCTACACCTTC
CDR3 protein: CASSSRQGTSGGYTF

J gene: TRBJ2-3
D gene: NA
V gene: TRBV5-1
CDR3 DNA: TGCGCCAGCAGCTTCGGACGGAGGGCAGATACGCAGTATTTT
CDR3 protein: CASSFGRRADTQYF

J gene: TRBJ2-3
D gene: NA
V gene: TRBV6-5
CDR3 DNA: TGTGCCAGCAAGATTGGTCAGGCGCAGTATTTT
CDR3 protein: CASKIGQAQYF

J gene: TRBJ1-3
D gene: NA
V gene: TRBV11-2
CDR3 DNA: TGTGCCAGCAGCCCTACGGGACTCGGAAACACCATATATTTT
CDR3 protein: CASSPTGLGNTIYF

J gene: TRBJ1-4
D gene: TRBD1
V gene: TRBV4-1
CDR3 DNA: TGCGCCAGCAGCCAAAAGATAGGGGACAGGCTGGCTTTT
CDR3 protein: CASSQKIGDRLAF

J gene: TRBJ2-1
D gene: TRBD2
V gene: TRBV30
CDR3 DNA: TGTGCCTGGAATAGCGGGAGGGACAATGAGCAGTTCTTC
CDR3 protein: CAWNSGRDNEQFF

J gene: TRBJ2-5
D gene: NA
V gene: TRBV5-1
CDR3 DNA: TGCGCCAGCAGCTTGGTTTCGACAGAAGAGACCCAGTACTTC
CDR3 protein: CASSLVSTEETQYF

J gene: TRBJ1-5
D gene: NA
V gene: TRBV2
CDR3 DNA: TGTGCCAGCAGTGAACAGGGAGGGACTAGCAATCAGCCCCAGCATTTT
CDR3 protein: CASSEQGGTSNQPQHF

J gene: TRBJ2-1
D gene: TRBD2
V gene: TRBV7-2
CDR3 DNA: TGTGCCAGCAGCTTGGCGGGACTAGCGGGGGGTGGAGAGCAGTTCTTC
CDR3 protein: CASSLAGLAGGGEQFF

J gene: TRBJ2-7
D gene: TRBD2
V gene: TRBV5-6
CDR3 DNA: TGTGCCAGCAGCATAACCGGGACTAGTCGTGGTCGGCAGTACTTC
CDR3 protein: CASSITGTSRGRQYF

J gene: TRBJ1-2
D gene: TRBD1
V gene: TRBV11-2
CDR3 DNA: TGTGCCAGCAGCGAGGACAGGGGGAGTGGTGGCTACACCTTC
CDR3 protein: CASSEDRGSGGYTF

J gene: TRBJ1-4
D gene: NA
V gene: TRBV5-1
CDR3 DNA: TGCGCCAGCAGTTATACGACAGCAACTAATGAAAAACTGTTTTTT
CDR3 protein: CASSYTTATNEKLFF